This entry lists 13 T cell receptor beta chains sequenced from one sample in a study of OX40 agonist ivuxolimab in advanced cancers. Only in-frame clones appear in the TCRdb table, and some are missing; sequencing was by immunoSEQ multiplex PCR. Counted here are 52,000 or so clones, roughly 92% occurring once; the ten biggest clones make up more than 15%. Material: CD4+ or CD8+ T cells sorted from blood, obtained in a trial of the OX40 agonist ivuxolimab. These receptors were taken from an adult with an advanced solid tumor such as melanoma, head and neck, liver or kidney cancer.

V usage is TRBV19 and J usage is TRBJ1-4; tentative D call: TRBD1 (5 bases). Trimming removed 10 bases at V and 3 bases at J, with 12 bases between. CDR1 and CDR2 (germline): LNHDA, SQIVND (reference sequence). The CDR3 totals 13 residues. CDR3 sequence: CATQGSSNEKLFF. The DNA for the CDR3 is TGTGCCACCCAGGGTTCTTCTAATGAAAAACTGTTTTTT.

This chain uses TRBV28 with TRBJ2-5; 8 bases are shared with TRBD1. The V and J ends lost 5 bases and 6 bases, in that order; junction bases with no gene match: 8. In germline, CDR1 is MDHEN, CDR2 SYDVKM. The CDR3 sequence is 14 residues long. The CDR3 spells CASSPTDRVKTQYF. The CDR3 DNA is TGTGCCAGCAGTCCCACGGACAGGGTAAAGACCCAGTACTTC.

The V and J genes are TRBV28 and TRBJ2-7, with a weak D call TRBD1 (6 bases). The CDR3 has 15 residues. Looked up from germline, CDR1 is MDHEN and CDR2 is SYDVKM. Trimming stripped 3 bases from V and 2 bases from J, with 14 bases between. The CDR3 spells CASSFSGAGTYEQYF. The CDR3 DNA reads TGTGCCAGCAGTTTTTCAGGGGCCGGGACCTACGAGCAGTACTTC.

The CDR3 region is CASSEILAGGPNTGELFF. The DNA of the CDR3 is TGTGCCAGCAGTGAAATACTAGCGGGAGGACCGAACACCGGGGAGCTGTTTTTT. The V call is TRBV2, the J call TRBJ2-2, with 12 bases lining up with TRBD2. CDR3 size: 18 residues. CDR1 SNHLY and CDR2 FYNNEI come from the germline V gene. With V trimmed by 2 bases and J by 0 bases, 4 bases remained unmatched.

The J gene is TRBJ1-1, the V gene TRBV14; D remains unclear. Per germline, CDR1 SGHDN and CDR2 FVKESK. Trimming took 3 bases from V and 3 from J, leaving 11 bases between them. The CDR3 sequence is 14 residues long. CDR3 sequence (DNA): TGTGCCAGCAGCCATCTAGGCAGTTACACTGAAGCTTTCTTT. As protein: CASSHLGSYTEAFF.

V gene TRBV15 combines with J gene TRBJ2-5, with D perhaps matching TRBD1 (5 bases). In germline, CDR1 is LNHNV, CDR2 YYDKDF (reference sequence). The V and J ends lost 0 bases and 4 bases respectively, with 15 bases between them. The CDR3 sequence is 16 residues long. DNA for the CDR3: TGTGCCACCAGCAGAGATGTTTTCAGGGTGTCAGAGACCCAGTACTTC. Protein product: CATSRDVFRVSETQYF.

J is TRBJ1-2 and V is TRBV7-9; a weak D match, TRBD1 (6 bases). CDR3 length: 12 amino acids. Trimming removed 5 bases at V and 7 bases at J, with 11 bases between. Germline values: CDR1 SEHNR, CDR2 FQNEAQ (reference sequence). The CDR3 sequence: CASSAGVLGYTF. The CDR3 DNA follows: TGTGCCAGCAGCGCAGGGGTACTTGGCTACACCTTC.

The DNA of the CDR3 is TGTGCCTGGAGGCCCCGGGACAGGGGCTACGAGCAGTACTTC. It encodes CAWRPRDRGYEQYF. This chain links TRBV30 with TRBJ2-7, with 10 positions matching TRBD1. This CDR3 comprises 14 residues. Germline CDR1 is GTSNPN and CDR2 is SVGIG (reference sequence). Unmatched junction bases numbered 5, after V lost 3 bases and J lost 3 bases.

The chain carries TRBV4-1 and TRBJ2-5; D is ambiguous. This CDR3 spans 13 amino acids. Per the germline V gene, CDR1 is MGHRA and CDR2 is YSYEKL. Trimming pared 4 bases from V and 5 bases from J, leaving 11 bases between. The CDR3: CASSLLVRETQYF. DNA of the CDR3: TGCGCCAGCAGCCTTCTAGTTAGGGAGACCCAGTACTTC.

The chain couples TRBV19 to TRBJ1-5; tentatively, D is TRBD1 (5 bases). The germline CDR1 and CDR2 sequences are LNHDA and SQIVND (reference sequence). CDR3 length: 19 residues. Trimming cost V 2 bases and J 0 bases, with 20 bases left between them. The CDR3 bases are TGTGCCAGTAGTATAAGTGGCTCTTGGACATTCTATAGCAATCAGCCCCAGCATTTT. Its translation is CASSISGSWTFYSNQPQHF.

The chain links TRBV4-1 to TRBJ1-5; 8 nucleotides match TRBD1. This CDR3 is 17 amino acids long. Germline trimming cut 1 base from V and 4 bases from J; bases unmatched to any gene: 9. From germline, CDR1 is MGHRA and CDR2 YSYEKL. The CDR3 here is CASSQGRTDRENQPQHF. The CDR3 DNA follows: TGCGCCAGCAGCCAAGGGAGAACGGACAGGGAGAATCAGCCCCAGCATTTT.

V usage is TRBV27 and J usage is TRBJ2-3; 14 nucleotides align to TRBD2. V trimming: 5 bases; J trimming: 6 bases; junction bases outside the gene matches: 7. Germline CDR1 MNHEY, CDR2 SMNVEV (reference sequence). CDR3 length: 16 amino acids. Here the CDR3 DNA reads TGTGCCAGCAGTCTCGGGACTAGCGGGAGAGGGGATACGCAGTATTTT. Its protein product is CASSLGTSGRGDTQYF.

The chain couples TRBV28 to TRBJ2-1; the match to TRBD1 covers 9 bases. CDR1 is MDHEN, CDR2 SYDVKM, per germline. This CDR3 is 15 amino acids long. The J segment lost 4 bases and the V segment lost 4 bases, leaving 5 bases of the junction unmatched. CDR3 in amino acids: CASSSPGQGYNEQFF. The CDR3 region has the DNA TGTGCCAGCAGTTCCCCGGGACAGGGTTACAATGAGCAGTTCTTC. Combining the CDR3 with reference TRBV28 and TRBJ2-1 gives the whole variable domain DVKVTQSSRYLVKRTGEKVFLECVQDMDHENMFWYRQDPGLGLRLIYFSYDVKMKEKGDIPEGYSVSREKKERFSLILESASTNQTSMYLCASSSPGQGYNEQFFGPGTRLTVL.